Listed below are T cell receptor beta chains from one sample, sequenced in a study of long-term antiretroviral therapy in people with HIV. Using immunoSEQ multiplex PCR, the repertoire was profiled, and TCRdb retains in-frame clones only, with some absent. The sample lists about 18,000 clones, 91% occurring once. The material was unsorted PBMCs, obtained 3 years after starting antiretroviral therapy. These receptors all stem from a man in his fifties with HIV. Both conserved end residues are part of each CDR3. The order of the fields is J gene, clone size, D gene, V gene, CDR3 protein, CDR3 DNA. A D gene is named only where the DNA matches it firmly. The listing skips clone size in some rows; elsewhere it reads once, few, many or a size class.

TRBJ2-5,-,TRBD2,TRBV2,CASRPLAGGQETQYF,TGTGCCAGCAGACCCCTAGCGGGGGGACAAGAGACCCAGTACTTC
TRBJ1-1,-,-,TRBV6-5,CASSYRRDFTEAFF,TGTGCCAGCAGTTACCGACGGGATTTTACTGAAGCTTTCTTT
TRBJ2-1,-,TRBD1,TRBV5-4,CASSLVGQGAYNEQFF,TGTGCCAGCAGCTTGGTCGGACAGGGGGCCTACAATGAGCAGTTCTTC
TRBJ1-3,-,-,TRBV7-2,CASSLSGAGNTIYF,TGTGCCAGCAGCTTAAGCGGCGCCGGAAACACCATATATTTT
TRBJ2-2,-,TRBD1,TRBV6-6,CASSRTGVTGELFF,TGTGCCAGCAGTCGGACAGGAGTCACCGGGGAGCTGTTTTTT
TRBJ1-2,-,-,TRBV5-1,CASSLVQSGLPGYTF,TGCGCCAGCAGCTTGGTCCAATCAGGGCTCCCTGGCTACACCTTC
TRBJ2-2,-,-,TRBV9,CASSTRPGGADTGELFF,TGTGCCAGCAGCACCCGCCCGGGGGGCGCGGACACCGGGGAGCTGTTTTTT
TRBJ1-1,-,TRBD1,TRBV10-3,CAITPTGGAEAFF,TGTGCCATCACCCCTACAGGGGGGGCTGAAGCTTTCTTT
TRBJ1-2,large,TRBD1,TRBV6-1,CASSEGQGSYGYTF,TGTGCCAGCAGCGAGGGACAGGGGAGCTATGGCTACACCTTC
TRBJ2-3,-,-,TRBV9,CASSVEPWAMDTQYF,TGTGCCAGCAGCGTAGAGCCTTGGGCGATGGATACGCAGTATTTT